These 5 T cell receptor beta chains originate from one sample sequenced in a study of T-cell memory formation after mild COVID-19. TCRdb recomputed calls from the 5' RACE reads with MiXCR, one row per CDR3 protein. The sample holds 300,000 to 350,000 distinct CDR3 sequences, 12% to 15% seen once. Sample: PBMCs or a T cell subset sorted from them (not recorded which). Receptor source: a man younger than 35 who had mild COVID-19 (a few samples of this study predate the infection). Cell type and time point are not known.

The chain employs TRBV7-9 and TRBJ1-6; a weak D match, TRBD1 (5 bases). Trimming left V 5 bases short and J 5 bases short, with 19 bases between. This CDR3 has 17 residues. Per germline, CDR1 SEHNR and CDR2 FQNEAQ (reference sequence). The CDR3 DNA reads TGTGCCAGCAGCCAACCTTTCGTGGGGGAGAATAATTCACCCCTCCACTTT. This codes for CASSQPFVGENNSPLHF.

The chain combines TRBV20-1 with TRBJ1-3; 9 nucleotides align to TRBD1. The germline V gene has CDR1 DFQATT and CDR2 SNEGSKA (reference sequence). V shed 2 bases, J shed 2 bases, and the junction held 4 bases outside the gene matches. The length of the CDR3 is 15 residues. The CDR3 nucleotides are TGCAGTGCTAGATCGGGGACAGGGCCTGGAAACACCATATATTTT. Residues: CSARSGTGPGNTIYF.

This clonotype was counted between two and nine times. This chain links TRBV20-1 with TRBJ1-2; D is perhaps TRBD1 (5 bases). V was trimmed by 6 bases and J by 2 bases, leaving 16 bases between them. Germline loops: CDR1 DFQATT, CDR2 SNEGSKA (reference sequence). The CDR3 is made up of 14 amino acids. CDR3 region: CSAPDSKRNYGYTF. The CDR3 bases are TGCAGTGCGCCTGACAGTAAGCGAAACTATGGCTACACCTTC.

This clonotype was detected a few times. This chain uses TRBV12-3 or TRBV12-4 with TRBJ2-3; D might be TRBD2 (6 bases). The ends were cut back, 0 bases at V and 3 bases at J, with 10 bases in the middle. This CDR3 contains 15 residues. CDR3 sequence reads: CASSLARRGTDTQYF. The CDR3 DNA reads TGTGCCAGCAGTTTAGCGCGACGGGGGACAGATACGCAGTATTTT.

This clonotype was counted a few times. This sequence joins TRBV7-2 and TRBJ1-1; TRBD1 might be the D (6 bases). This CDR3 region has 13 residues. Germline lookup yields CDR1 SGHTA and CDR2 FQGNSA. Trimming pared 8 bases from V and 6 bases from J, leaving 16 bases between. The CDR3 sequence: CASGQGSGAEAFF. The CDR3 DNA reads TGTGCCAGCGGGCAGGGGAGTGGGGCTGAAGCTTTCTTT.